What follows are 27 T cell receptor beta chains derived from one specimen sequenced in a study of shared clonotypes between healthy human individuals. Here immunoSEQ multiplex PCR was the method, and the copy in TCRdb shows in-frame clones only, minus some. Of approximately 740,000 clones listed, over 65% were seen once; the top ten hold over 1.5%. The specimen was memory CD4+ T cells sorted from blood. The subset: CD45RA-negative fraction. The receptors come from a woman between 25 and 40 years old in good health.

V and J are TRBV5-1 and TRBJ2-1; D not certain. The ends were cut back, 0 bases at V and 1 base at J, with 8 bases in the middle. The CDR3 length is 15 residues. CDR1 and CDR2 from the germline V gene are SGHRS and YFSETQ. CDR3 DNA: TGCGCCAGCAGCTTGGAGGACGGATCCTACAATGAGCAGTTCTTC. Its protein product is CASSLEDGSYNEQFF.

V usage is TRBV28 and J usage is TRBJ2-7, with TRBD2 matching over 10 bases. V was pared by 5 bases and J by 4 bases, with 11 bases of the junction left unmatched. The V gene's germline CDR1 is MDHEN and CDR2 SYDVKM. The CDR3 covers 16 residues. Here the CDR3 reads CASSQNGLAGEYEQYF. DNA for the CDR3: TGTGCCAGCAGTCAAAACGGTCTAGCGGGAGAATACGAGCAGTACTTC.

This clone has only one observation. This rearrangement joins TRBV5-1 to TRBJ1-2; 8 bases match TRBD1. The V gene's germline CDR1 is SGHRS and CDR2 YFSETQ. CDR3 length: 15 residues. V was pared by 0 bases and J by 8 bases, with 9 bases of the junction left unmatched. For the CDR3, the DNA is TGCGCCAGCAGCTTGGTTGTGGACAGGGAGGGAGGCTACACCTTC. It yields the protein CASSLVVDREGGYTF.

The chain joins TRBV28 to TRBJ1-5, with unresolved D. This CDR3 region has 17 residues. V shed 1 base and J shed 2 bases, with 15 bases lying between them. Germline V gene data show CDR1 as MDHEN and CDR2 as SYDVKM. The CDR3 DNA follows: TGTGCCAGCAGTTTATTTAGTGAGAGCAGAGGCAATCAGCCCCAGCATTTT. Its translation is CASSLFSESRGNQPQHF.

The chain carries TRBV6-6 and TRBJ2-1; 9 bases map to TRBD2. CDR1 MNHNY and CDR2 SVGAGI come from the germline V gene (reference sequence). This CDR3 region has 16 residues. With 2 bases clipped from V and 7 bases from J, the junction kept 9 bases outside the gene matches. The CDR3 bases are TGTGCCAGCAGTTACGGGGGAGCGGGAGGCGCGAATGAGCAGTTCTTC. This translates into CASSYGGAGGANEQFF.

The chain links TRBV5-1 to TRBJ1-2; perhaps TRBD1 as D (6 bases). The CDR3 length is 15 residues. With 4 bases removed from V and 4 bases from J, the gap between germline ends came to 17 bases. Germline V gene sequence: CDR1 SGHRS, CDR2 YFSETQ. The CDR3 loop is CASSLDPGGSYGYTF. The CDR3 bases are TGCGCCAGCAGCCTCGACCCCGGGGGCTCCTATGGCTACACCTTC. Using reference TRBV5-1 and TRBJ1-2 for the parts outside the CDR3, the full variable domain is KAGVTQTPRYLIKTRGQQVTLSCSPISGHRSVSWYQQTPGQGLQFLFEYFSETQRNKGNFPGRFSGRQFSNSRSEMNVSTLELGDSALYLCASSLDPGGSYGYTFGSGTRLTVV.

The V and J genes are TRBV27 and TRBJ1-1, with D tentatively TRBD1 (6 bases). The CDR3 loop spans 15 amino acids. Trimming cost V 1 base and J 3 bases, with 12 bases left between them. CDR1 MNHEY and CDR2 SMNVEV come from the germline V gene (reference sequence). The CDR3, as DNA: TGTGCCAGCAGTTTATGGGGGGCTGGAGACACTGAAGCTTTCTTT. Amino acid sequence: CASSLWGAGDTEAFF.

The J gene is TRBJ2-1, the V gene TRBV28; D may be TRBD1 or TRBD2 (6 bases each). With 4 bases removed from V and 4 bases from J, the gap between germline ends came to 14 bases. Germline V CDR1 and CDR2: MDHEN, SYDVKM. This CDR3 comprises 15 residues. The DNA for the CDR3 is TGTGCCAGCAGTTCTTTGGAAGGGGGGTACAATGAGCAGTTCTTC. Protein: CASSSLEGGYNEQFF.

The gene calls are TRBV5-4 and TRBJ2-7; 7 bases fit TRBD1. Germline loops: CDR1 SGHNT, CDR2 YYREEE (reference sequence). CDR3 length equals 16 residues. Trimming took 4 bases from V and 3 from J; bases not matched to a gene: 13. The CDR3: CASSGRTLRDSYEQYF. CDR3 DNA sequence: TGTGCCAGCAGCGGTAGGACACTGAGGGACAGCTACGAGCAGTACTTC.

CDR3 loop: CASSEGLAGANEQFF. CDR3 nucleotide sequence: TGTGCCAGCAGCGAGGGACTAGCGGGAGCCAATGAGCAGTTCTTC. The rearrangement joins TRBV7-2 to TRBJ2-1; TRBD2 matches at 14 bases. This CDR3 has 15 amino acids. The trim removed 5 bases at V and 6 bases at J, leaving 3 bases unmatched. In germline, CDR1 is SGHTA, CDR2 FQGNSA.

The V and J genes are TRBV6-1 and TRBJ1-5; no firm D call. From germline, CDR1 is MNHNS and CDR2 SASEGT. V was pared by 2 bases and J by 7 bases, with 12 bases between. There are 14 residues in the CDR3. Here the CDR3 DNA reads TGTGCCAGCAGTGAACAGGCCATTCCCCAGCCCCAGCATTTT. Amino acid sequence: CASSEQAIPQPQHF.

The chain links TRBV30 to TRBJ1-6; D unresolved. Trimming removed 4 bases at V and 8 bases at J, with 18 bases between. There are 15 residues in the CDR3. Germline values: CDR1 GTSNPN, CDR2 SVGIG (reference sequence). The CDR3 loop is CAWNPRSAADSPLHF. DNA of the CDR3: TGTGCCTGGAACCCCCGGTCGGCAGCTGATTCACCCCTCCACTTT.

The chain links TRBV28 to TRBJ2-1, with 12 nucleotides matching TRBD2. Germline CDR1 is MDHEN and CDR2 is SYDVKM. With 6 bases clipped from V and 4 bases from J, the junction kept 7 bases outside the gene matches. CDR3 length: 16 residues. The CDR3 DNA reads TGTGCCAGCAGCCATCTAGCGGGAGGGGAATACAATGAGCAGTTCTTC. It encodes CASSHLAGGEYNEQFF.

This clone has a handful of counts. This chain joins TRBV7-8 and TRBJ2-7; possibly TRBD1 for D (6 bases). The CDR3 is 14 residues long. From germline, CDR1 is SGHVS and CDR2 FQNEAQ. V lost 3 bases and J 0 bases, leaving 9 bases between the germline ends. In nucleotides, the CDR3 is TGTGCCAGCAGCTTCGACAGGAACTCCTACGAGCAGTACTTC. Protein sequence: CASSFDRNSYEQYF.

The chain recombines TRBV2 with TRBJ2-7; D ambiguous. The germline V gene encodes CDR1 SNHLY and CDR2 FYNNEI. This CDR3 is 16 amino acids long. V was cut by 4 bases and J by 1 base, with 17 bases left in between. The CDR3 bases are TGTGCCAGCAGTGCTGGGTCTGTTGGAGTTTCCTACGAGCAGTACTTC. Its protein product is CASSAGSVGVSYEQYF.

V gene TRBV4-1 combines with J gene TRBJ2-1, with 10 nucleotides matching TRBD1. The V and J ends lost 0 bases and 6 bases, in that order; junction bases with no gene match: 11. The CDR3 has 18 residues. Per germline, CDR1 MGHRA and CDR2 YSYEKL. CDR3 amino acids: CASSQEKRRDRGFNEQFF. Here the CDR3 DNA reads TGCGCCAGCAGCCAAGAAAAAAGACGGGACAGGGGATTCAATGAGCAGTTCTTC.

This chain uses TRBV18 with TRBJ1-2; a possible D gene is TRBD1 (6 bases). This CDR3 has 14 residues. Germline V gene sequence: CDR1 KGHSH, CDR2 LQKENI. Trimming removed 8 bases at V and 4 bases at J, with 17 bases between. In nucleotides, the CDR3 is TGTGCCAGCGCCGAGGGACACGGCGCCTATGGCTACACCTTC. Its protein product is CASAEGHGAYGYTF.

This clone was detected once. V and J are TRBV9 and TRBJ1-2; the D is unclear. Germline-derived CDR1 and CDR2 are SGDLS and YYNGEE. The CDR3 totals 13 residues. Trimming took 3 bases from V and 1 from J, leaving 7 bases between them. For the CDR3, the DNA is TGTGCCAGCAGCGCACAGAGTAACTATGGCTACACCTTC. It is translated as CASSAQSNYGYTF.

This chain's CDR3 is CATSRAGTGTWEVGNTIYF. CDR3 bases: TGTGCCACCAGCAGAGCCGGGACAGGCACGTGGGAAGTTGGAAACACCATATATTTT. The chain has TRBV15 and TRBJ1-3, with TRBD1 matching 8 bases. This CDR3 has 19 residues. Per the germline V gene, CDR1 is LNHNV and CDR2 is YYDKDF (reference sequence). Unmatched junction bases numbered 14, after V lost 1 base and J lost 3 bases. The full variable domain, with the rest looked up from reference TRBV15 and TRBJ1-3, is DAMVIQNPRYQVTQFGKPVTLSCSQTLNHNVMYWYQQKSSQAPKLLFHYYDKDFNNEADTPDNFQSRRPNTSFCFLDIRSPGLGDTAMYLCATSRAGTGTWEVGNTIYFGEGSWLTVV.

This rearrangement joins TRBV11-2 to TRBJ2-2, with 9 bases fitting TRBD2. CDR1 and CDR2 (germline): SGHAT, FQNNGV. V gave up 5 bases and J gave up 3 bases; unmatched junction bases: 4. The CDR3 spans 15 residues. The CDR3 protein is CASSRTSVHTGELFF. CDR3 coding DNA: TGTGCCAGCAGCCGGACTAGCGTTCACACCGGGGAGCTGTTTTTT.

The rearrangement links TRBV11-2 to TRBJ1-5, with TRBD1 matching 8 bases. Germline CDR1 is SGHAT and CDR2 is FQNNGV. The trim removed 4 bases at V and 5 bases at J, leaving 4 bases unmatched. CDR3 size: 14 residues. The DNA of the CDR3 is TGTGCCAGCAGCTCTACAGGGGGGGATCAGCCCCAGCATTTT. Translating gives CASSSTGGDQPQHF.

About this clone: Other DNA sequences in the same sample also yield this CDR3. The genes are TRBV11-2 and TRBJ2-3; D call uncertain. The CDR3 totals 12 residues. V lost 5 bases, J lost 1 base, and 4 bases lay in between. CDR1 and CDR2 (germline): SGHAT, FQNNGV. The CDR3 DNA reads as TGTGCCAGCAGCCTCCGCACAGATACGCAGTATTTT. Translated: CASSLRTDTQYF. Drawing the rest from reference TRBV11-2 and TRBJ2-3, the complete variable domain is EAGVAQSPRYKIIEKRQSVAFWCNPISGHATLYWYQQILGQGPKLLIQFQNNGVVDDSQLPKDRFSAERLKGVDSTLKIQPAKLEDSAVYLCASSLRTDTQYFGPGTRLTVL.

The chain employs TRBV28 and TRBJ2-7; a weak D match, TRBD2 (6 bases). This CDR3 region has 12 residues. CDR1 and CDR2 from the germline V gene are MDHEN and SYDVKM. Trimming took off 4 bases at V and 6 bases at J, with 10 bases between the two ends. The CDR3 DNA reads TGTGCCAGCAGTTCGACTAGTCGCGAGCAGTACTTC. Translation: CASSSTSREQYF.

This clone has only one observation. The CDR3 protein is CAISGDRDNQPQHF. The DNA of the CDR3 is TGTGCCATCAGTGGGGACAGGGACAATCAGCCCCAGCATTTT. The chain combines TRBV10-3 with TRBJ1-5; 9 bases map to TRBD1. Germline CDR1 ENHRY, CDR2 SYGVKD. The ends lost 4 bases at V and 3 bases at J; junction bases unmatched: 1. The CDR3 covers 14 residues.

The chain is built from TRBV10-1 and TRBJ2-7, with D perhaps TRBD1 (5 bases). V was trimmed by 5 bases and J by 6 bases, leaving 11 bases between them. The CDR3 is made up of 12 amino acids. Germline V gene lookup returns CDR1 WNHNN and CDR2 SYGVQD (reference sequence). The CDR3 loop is CASSLRGGEQYF. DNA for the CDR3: TGCGCCAGCAGTCTTAGGGGCGGCGAGCAGTACTTC.

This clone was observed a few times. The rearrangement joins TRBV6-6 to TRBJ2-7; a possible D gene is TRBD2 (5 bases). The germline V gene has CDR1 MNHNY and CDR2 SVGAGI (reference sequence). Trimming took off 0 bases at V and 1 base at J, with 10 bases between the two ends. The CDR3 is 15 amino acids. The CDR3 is CASSYSSALSYEQYF. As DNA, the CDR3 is TGTGCCAGCAGTTACTCTAGCGCACTTTCCTACGAGCAGTACTTC.

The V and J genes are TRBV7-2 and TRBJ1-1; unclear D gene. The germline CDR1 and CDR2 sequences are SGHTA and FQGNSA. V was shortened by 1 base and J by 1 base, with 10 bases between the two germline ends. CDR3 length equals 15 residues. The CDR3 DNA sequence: TGTGCCAGCAGCTTAGATTTTGCGAGGAACACTGAAGCTTTCTTT. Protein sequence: CASSLDFARNTEAFF.